The 31 T cell receptor beta chains given below trace back to one sample, sequenced in a study of blood T cell repertoires in COVID-19 (dated by TCRdb to about 2020). The library relied on the immunoSEQ multiplex PCR assay. Not all clones reach the TCRdb copy of this immuneACCESS table, which keeps in-frame sequences only. Checked studies attribute under half of the gap to unresolved V genes and leave the rest unexplained. Present in this sample are roughly 200,000 clones, 65% to 80% of which were seen just once. In total, the top ten clones hold approximately 15% of the sample. Sequenced: peripheral blood. These receptors were taken from a man in his fifties or sixties who had recovered from COVID-19.

This clone was counted a few times. V and J are TRBV28 and TRBJ2-7; D is possibly TRBD2 (5 bases). The CDR3 covers 14 residues. Trimming took 3 bases from V and 3 from J, leaving 12 bases between them. CDR1 is MDHEN and CDR2 is SYDVKM in the germline V gene. The CDR3 region has the DNA TGTGCCAGCAGTTTGGGTCCGGGGAACTACGAGCAGTACTTC. Translating gives CASSLGPGNYEQYF.

In this sample, this clone turned up a few times. The chain joins TRBV6-1 to TRBJ2-7, with D perhaps matching TRBD2 (5 bases). This CDR3 region has 14 residues. Trimming stripped 0 bases from V and 4 bases from J, with 10 bases between. Germline CDR1 is MNHNS and CDR2 is SASEGT. Here the CDR3 reads CASSEAGVGYEQYF. For the CDR3, the DNA is TGTGCCAGCAGTGAAGCGGGAGTTGGGTACGAGCAGTACTTC.

This CDR3 reads CARGGSGPRTDTQYF. In DNA, the CDR3 is TGTGCCAGGGGGGGATCAGGGCCCCGCACAGATACGCAGTATTTT. The genes are TRBV2 and TRBJ2-3; D might be TRBD2 (6 bases). The germline CDR1 and CDR2 sequences are SNHLY and FYNNEI. V was shortened by 9 bases and J by 1 base, with 17 bases between the two germline ends. This CDR3 comprises 15 residues.

The rearrangement joins TRBV11-2 to TRBJ2-7; TRBD2 agrees at 8 bases. The germline CDR1 and CDR2 sequences are SGHAT and FQNNGV. CDR3 size: 15 residues. V lost 5 bases, J lost 2 bases, and 8 bases stayed unmatched. The CDR3 here is CASSLSGSIAYEQYF. The CDR3, as DNA: TGTGCCAGCAGCCTGAGCGGGAGTATAGCCTACGAGCAGTACTTC.

CDR3 sequence reads: CASRKGGGPYNSPLHF. The CDR3 DNA reads TGTGCCAGCAGAAAGGGCGGGGGGCCATATAATTCACCCCTCCACTTT. The chain combines TRBV6-6 with TRBJ1-6; D possibly corresponds to TRBD1 (6 bases). The CDR3 spans 16 residues. The V end was cut by 6 bases, the J end by 4 bases, with 16 bases between. CDR1 MNHNY and CDR2 SVGAGI come from the germline V gene (reference sequence).

This clone has more than one count but fewer than ten. The V gene is TRBV10-3, the J gene TRBJ1-1; no definite D call. V lost 10 bases, J lost 2 bases, and 17 bases lay in between. The CDR3 runs 14 residues. Per germline, CDR1 ENHRY and CDR2 SYGVKD. The CDR3, as DNA: TGTGCCACGACCTACAGCGGAACCAACACTGAAGCTTTCTTT. Translated: CATTYSGTNTEAFF.

V usage is TRBV6-5 and J usage is TRBJ2-3; D gene ambiguous. CDR3 length: 13 amino acids. From germline, CDR1 is MNHEY and CDR2 SVGAGI. V lost 8 bases and J 2 bases, leaving 11 bases between the germline ends. The CDR3 is CASVRSNTDTQYF. The CDR3 DNA sequence: TGTGCCAGCGTGCGGTCTAACACAGATACGCAGTATTTT.

This CDR3 reads CASSSRLAGAVETQYF. The CDR3 DNA is TGTGCCAGCAGTTCCAGACTAGCGGGAGCAGTAGAGACCCAGTACTTC. This rearrangement joins TRBV28 to TRBJ2-5; 12 positions match TRBD2. The CDR3 is 16 residues long. J lost 4 bases, V lost 4 bases, and 7 bases had no gene match. Germline V lookup: CDR1 MDHEN, CDR2 SYDVKM.

In its sample, this clone was seen a few times. The chain is built from TRBV30 and TRBJ1-2; TRBD1 aligns across 8 bases. Germline V CDR1 and CDR2: GTSNPN, SVGIG (reference sequence). The CDR3 runs 13 residues. J was trimmed by 4 bases and V by 2 bases; bases with no gene match: 3. The CDR3 loop is CAWSRDRPYGYTF. The CDR3 DNA is TGTGCCTGGAGTAGGGACAGGCCCTATGGCTACACCTTC.

The chain carries TRBV6-6 and TRBJ2-1; 10 bases are a match to TRBD2. In germline, CDR1 is MNHNY, CDR2 SVGAGI (reference sequence). The CDR3 is made up of 17 amino acids. Trimming took 5 bases from V and 3 from J; bases not matched to a gene: 10. The CDR3 sequence: CASSGSVAGGLYNEQFF. The CDR3 DNA reads TGTGCCAGCAGTGGATCCGTAGCGGGGGGTCTCTACAATGAGCAGTTCTTC.

The rearrangement uses TRBV7-9 and TRBJ2-1, with 9 bases identical to TRBD2. V lost 11 bases and J lost 5; bases outside the gene matches: 16. Germline V CDR1 and CDR2: SEHNR, FQNEAQ (reference sequence). The CDR3 contains 16 residues. This CDR3 is CAWSGGREGRHNEQFF. For the CDR3, the DNA is TGTGCCTGGAGCGGGGGGCGGGAGGGCCGCCACAATGAGCAGTTCTTC.

This CDR3 reads CASSPPYRPTYEQYF. The CDR3 region has the DNA TGTGCCAGCTCACCACCTTACAGGCCTACCTACGAGCAGTACTTC. The chain combines TRBV18 with TRBJ2-7, with a weak D call TRBD1 (5 bases). Germline V gene lookup returns CDR1 KGHSH and CDR2 LQKENI. The V end lost 0 bases, the J end lost 2 bases, and 11 bases lay between the germline ends. The CDR3 totals 15 residues.

The chain is built from TRBV6-1 and TRBJ2-4, with TRBD1 matching 7 bases. The V gene end was trimmed by 2 bases and the J gene end by 8 bases; junction bases not matched to a gene: 0. The CDR3 is 12 residues long. In germline, CDR1 is MNHNS, CDR2 SASEGT. CDR3 nucleotides: TGTGCCAGCAGTGAACAGGGGGACATTCAGTACTTC. Protein: CASSEQGDIQYF.

In this sample, this clone turned up a few times. The rearrangement uses TRBV4-1 and TRBJ2-7; 8 bases align to TRBD1. Trimming took 1 base from V and 5 from J; bases not matched to a gene: 7. The CDR3 spans 15 residues. Germline loops: CDR1 MGHRA, CDR2 YSYEKL. The CDR3 coding sequence is TGCGCCAGCAGCCAAGGACAGGGGTATAGAAACGAGCAGTACTTC. Translation gives CASSQGQGYRNEQYF.

V usage is TRBV7-2 and J usage is TRBJ2-1; 8 bases map to TRBD2. Per germline, CDR1 SGHTA and CDR2 FQGNSA. This CDR3 spans 16 amino acids. The trim removed 8 bases at V and 4 bases at J, leaving 13 bases unmatched. CDR3 in DNA: TGTGCCAGCCGGCGGGAAGCGGGAGACTGGTACAATGAGCAGTTCTTC. Translation: CASRREAGDWYNEQFF.

In nucleotides, the CDR3 is TGTGCCAGCAGTGGTGGGTTCGTAGGGGCTGAAGCTTTCTTT. This gives the protein CASSGGFVGAEAFF. The genes are TRBV2 and TRBJ1-1, with a possible D match to TRBD1 (5 bases). CDR3 length: 14 residues. Germline lookup yields CDR1 SNHLY and CDR2 FYNNEI. Trimming removed 4 bases at V and 6 bases at J, with 15 bases between.

This clone was counted once. The rearrangement uses TRBV27 and TRBJ2-5; 13 positions agree with TRBD2. The germline CDR1 and CDR2 sequences are MNHEY and SMNVEV (reference sequence). Trimming cost V 10 bases and J 4 bases; bases outside gene matches: 9. The CDR3 has 15 amino acids. Written as DNA, the CDR3 is TGTGCCACCCAACTAGCGGGAGGGAGTAGAGAGACCCAGTACTTC. Protein product: CATQLAGGSRETQYF.

The gene calls are TRBV7-2 and TRBJ1-4; D is perhaps TRBD1 (5 bases). This CDR3 is built from 14 residues. Per germline, CDR1 SGHTA and CDR2 FQGNSA. V lost 5 bases and J lost 8, with 15 bases in between. CDR3 residues: CASSPPGLEEKLFF. CDR3 DNA: TGTGCCAGCAGCCCACCGGGACTGGAAGAAAAACTGTTTTTT.

The CDR3 nucleotides read TGTGCCACCAGTGATTTGGCTCAACGGGGAGAGGAGGAAAAACTGTTTTTT. This encodes CATSDLAQRGEEEKLFF. This sequence joins TRBV24-1 and TRBJ1-4; no clear D gene. CDR1 is KGHDR, CDR2 SFDVKD, per germline. V shed 0 bases and J shed 8 bases, with 18 bases lying between them. The CDR3 sequence is 17 residues long.

The CDR3: CASGRTASYEQYF. The CDR3 region has the DNA TGTGCCAGCGGCCGGACTGCCTCCTACGAGCAGTACTTC. V usage is TRBV11-2 and J usage is TRBJ2-7, with a weak D call TRBD2 (5 bases). The germline CDR1 and CDR2 sequences are SGHAT and FQNNGV. Trimming removed 8 bases from V and 0 bases from J, with 11 bases in between. The CDR3 spans 13 residues.

CDR3: CASSLWEMTLANYGYTF. Here the CDR3 DNA reads TGTGCCAGCAGTTTATGGGAAATGACATTAGCTAACTATGGCTACACCTTC. The rearrangement uses TRBV28 and TRBJ1-2; the D is unclear. CDR1 MDHEN and CDR2 SYDVKM come from the germline V gene. V was clipped by 0 bases and J by 0 bases, with 14 bases between them. The CDR3 runs to 17 residues.

This chain joins TRBV13 and TRBJ2-1, with 11 bases that match TRBD2. CDR3 size: 16 residues. Trimming removed 4 bases from V and 6 bases from J; junction bases left unmatched: 8. The V gene's germline CDR1 is PRHDT and CDR2 FYEKMQ (reference sequence). CDR3 nucleotide sequence: TGTGCCAGCAGCTCTGAGCTCGGGACTAGCGGCAATGAGCAGTTCTTC. It yields the protein CASSSELGTSGNEQFF.

A few counts support this clone. The chain carries TRBV6-2 or TRBV6-3 and TRBJ2-6; weak D call: TRBD2 (5 bases). The CDR3 is 14 residues long. CDR1 is MNHEY, CDR2 SVGEGT, per germline. Trimming pared 5 bases from V and 0 bases from J, leaving 5 bases between. CDR3 in DNA: TGTGCCAGCAGTCGGGACTCTGGGGCCAACGTCCTGACTTTC. It codes for CASSRDSGANVLTF.

This clone has just a few counts. Here the CDR3 reads CATQPGLAGGTGEQYF. CDR3 DNA: TGTGCCACCCAACCGGGACTAGCGGGAGGAACGGGAGAGCAGTACTTC. The chain employs TRBV10-3 and TRBJ2-7; 15 bases map to TRBD2. The CDR3 runs to 16 residues. CDR1 ENHRY and CDR2 SYGVKD come from the germline V gene. V lost 10 bases to trimming and J lost 7 bases; unmatched junction nucleotides: 14.

This rearrangement joins TRBV6-2 or TRBV6-3 to TRBJ2-7, with TRBD2 as a possible D gene (5 bases). V lost 2 bases to trimming and J lost 6 bases, with 17 bases between them. Germline assignment: CDR1 MNHEY and CDR2 SVGEGT. The CDR3 sequence is 15 residues long. The CDR3 bases are TGTGCCAGCAGTTACCGGTGGGGAGTCCGTGGCGAGCAGTACTTC. It is translated as CASSYRWGVRGEQYF.

The V call is TRBV5-1, the J call TRBJ1-1; D might be TRBD1 (5 bases). The CDR3 has 16 residues. Looked up from germline, CDR1 is SGHRS and CDR2 is YFSETQ. With 2 bases removed from V and 2 bases from J, the gap between germline ends came to 16 bases. CDR3 loop: CASSLNVRTPNTEAFF. CDR3 nucleotides: TGCGCCAGCAGCTTAAACGTAAGGACACCAAACACTGAAGCTTTCTTT.

In nucleotides, the CDR3 is TGTGCCAGCAGCCCAAACACAGGGGGCTCCTACAATGAGCAGTTCTTC. The encoded protein is CASSPNTGGSYNEQFF. The chain employs TRBV11-3 and TRBJ2-1; the match to TRBD1 covers 8 bases. The CDR3 is 16 amino acids. V dropped 5 bases and J dropped 0; count of bases not matched to a gene: 6. The germline CDR1 and CDR2 sequences are SGHNT and YENEEA. The full variable domain, rest sourced from reference TRBV11-3 and TRBJ2-1, is EAGVVQSPRYKIIEKKQPVAFWCNPISGHNTLYWYLQNLGQGPELLIRYENEEAVDDSQLPKDRFSAERLKGVDSTLKIQPAELGDSAVYLCASSPNTGGSYNEQFFGPGTRLTVL.

The V and J genes are TRBV19 and TRBJ2-7; TRBD2 is a possible D gene (7 bases). CDR3 size: 14 residues. The V gene lost 2 bases and the J gene lost 2 bases, with 10 bases spanning the gap. Germline V gene data show CDR1 as LNHDA and CDR2 as SQIVND (reference sequence). CDR3 bases: TGTGCCAGTAGTATAACCGGGGGGCCCTACGAGCAGTACTTC. It specifies CASSITGGPYEQYF.

This clone came up a few times. The V and J genes are TRBV20-1 and TRBJ1-5; TRBD1 might be the D (5 bases). Trimming removed 3 bases at V and 5 bases at J, with 14 bases between. The germline V gene encodes CDR1 DFQATT and CDR2 SNEGSKA (reference sequence). The CDR3 covers 14 residues. The CDR3: CSASDQGTYQPQHF. DNA of the CDR3: TGCAGTGCTAGTGACCAGGGAACTTATCAGCCCCAGCATTTT.

With regard to this clone: Mismatch with germline at one junction end may stem from a read error. CDR3 nucleotides: TGTGCCAGCAGCGTAGGTGGGGGACACCTCACAGATAAGCAGTATTTT. Translating it yields CASSVGGGHLTDKQYF. The chain is built from TRBV9 and TRBJ2-3, with a weak D call TRBD1 (6 bases). The germline CDR1 and CDR2 sequences are SGDLS and YYNGEE. There are 16 residues in the CDR3. The full variable domain, with the rest looked up from reference TRBV9 and TRBJ2-3, is DSGVTQTPKHLITATGQRVTLRCSPRSGDLSVYWYQQSLDQGLQFLIQYYNGEERAKGNILERFSAQQFPDLHSELNLSSLELGDSALYFCASSVGGGHLTDKQYFGPGTRLTVL.

The chain has TRBV3-1 (or the pseudogene TRBV3-2) and TRBJ1-1; 7 bases are a match to TRBD1. The CDR3 extends over 14 amino acids. The junction had 3 bases not matched to a gene; V was cut back by 5 bases and J by 0 bases. CDR1 and CDR2 (germline): LGHDT, YNNKEL (reference sequence). In nucleotides, the CDR3 is TGTGCCAGCAGCACAGGGGACTTGAACACTGAAGCTTTCTTT. Amino acid sequence: CASSTGDLNTEAFF.